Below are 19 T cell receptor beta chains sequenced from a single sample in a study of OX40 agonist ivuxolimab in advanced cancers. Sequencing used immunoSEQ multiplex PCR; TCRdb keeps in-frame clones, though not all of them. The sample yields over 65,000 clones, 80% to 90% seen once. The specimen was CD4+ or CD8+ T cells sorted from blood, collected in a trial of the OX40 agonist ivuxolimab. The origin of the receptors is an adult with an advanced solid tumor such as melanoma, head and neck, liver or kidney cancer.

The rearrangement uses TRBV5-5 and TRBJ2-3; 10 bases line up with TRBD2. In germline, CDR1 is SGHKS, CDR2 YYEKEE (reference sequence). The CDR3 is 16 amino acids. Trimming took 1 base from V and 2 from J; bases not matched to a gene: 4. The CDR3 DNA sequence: TGTGCCAGCAGCTTGCTAGCGGGGGATAACACAGATACGCAGTATTTT. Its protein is CASSLLAGDNTDTQYF. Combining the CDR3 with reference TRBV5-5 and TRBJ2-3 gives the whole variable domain DAGVTQSPTHLIKTRGQQVTLRCSPISGHKSVSWYQQVLGQGPQFIFQYYEKEERGRGNFPDRFSARQFPNYSSELNVNALLLGDSALYLCASSLLAGDNTDTQYFGPGTRLTVL.

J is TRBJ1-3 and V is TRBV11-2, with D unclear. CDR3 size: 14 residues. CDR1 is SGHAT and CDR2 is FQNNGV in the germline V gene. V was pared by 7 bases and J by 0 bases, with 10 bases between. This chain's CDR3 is CASKWDYSGNTIYF. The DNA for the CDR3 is TGTGCCAGCAAATGGGATTACTCTGGAAACACCATATATTTT.

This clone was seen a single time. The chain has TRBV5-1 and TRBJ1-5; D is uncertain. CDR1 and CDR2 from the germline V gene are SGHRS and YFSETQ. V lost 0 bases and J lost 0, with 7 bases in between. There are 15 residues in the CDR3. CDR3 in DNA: TGCGCCAGCAGCTTGGGCAGCCATAGCAATCAGCCCCAGCATTTT. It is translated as CASSLGSHSNQPQHF.

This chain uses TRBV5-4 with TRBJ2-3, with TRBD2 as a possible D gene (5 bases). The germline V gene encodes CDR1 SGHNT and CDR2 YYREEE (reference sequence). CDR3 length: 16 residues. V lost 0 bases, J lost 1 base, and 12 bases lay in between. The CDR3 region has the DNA TGTGCCAGCAGCTTGGAACTAGATATGGGCACAGATACGCAGTATTTT. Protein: CASSLELDMGTDTQYF.

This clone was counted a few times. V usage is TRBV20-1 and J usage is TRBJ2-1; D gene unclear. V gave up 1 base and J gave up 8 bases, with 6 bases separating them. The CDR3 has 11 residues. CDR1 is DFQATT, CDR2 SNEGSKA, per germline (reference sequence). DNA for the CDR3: TGCAGTGCTAGAGCCCAGGATGAGCAGTTCTTC. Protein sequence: CSARAQDEQFF.

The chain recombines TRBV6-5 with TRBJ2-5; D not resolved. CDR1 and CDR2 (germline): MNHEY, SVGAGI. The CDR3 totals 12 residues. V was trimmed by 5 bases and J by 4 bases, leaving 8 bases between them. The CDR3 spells CASSPPLETQYF. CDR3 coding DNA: TGTGCCAGCAGTCCCCCCCTAGAGACCCAGTACTTC.

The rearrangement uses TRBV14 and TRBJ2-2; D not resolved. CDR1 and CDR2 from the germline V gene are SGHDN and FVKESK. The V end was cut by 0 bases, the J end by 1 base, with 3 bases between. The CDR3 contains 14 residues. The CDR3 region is CASSQDWNTGELFF. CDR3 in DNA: TGTGCCAGCAGCCAAGATTGGAACACCGGGGAGCTGTTTTTT.

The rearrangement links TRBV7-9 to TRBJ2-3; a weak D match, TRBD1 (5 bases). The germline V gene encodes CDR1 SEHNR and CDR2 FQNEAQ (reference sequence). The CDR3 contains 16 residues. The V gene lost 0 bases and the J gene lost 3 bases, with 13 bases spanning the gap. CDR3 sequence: CASSLALGLGTDTQYF. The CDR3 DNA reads TGTGCCAGCAGCTTAGCGCTGGGGCTGGGAACAGATACGCAGTATTTT.

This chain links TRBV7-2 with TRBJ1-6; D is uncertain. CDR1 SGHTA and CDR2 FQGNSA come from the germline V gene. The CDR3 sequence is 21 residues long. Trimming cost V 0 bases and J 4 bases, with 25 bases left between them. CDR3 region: CASSLARRERPINLYNSPLHF. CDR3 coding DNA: TGTGCCAGCAGCTTAGCTCGGCGAGAGCGACCGATAAATTTATATAATTCACCCCTCCACTTT.

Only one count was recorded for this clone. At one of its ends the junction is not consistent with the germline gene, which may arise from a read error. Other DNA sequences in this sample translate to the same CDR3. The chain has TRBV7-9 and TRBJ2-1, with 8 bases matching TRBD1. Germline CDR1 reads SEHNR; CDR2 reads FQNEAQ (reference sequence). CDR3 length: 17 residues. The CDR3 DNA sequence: TGCGCCAGCAGCCTCGGACAGGGTCAGCCCTCCTACAATGAGCAGTTCTTC. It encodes CASSLGQGQPSYNEQFF.

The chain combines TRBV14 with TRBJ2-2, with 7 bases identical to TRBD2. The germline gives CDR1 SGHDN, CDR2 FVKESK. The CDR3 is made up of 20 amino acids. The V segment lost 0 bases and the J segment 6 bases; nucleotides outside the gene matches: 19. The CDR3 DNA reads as TGTGCCAGCAGCCAAGATCGATGGTGGGGGGGACGCCGAGATGCCGGGGAGCTGTTTTTT. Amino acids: CASSQDRWWGGRRDAGELFF.

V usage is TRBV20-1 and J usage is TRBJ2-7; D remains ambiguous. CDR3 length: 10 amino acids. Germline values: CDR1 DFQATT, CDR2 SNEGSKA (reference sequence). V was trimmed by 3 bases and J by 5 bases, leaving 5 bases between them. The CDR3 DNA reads TGCAGTGCTAGGTACGACGAGCAGTACTTC. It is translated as CSARYDEQYF.

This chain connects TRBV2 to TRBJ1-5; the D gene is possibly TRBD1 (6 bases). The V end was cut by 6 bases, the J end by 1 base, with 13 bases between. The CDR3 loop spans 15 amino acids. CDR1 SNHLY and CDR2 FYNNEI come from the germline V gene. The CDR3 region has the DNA TGTGCCAGCAGCTTTGGGGGACAAAGCAATCAGCCCCAGCATTTT. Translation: CASSFGGQSNQPQHF.

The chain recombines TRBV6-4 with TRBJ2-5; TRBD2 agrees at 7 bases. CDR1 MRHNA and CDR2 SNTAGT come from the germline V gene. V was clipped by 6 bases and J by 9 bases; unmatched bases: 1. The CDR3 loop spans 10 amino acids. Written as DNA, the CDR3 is TGTGCCAGCAGGGGGAGGGCCCAGTACTTC. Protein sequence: CASRGRAQYF.

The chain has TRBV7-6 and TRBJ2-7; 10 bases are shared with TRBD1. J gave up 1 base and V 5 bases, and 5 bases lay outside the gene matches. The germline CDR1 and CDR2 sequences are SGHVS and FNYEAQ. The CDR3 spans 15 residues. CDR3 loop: CASSPGQGISYEQYF. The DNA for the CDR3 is TGTGCCAGCAGCCCGGGACAGGGGATATCCTACGAGCAGTACTTC.

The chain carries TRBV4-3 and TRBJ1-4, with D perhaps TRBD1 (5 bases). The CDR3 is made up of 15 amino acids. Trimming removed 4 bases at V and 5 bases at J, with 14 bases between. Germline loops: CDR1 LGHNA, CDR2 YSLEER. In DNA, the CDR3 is TGCGCCAGCAGCCCCGGGCGAGCAGGGAATGAAAAACTGTTTTTT. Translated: CASSPGRAGNEKLFF.

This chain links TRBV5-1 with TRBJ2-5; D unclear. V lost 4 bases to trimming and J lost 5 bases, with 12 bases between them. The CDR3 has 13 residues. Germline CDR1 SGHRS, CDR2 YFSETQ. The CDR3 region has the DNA TGCGCCAGCAGCAAAGACCCCGGGGAGACCCAGTACTTC. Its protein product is CASSKDPGETQYF.

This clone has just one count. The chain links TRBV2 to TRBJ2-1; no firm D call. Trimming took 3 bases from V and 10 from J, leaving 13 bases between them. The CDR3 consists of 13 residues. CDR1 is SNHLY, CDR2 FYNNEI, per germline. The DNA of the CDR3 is TGTGCCAGCAGTGAGGATTATGTGGGGGAGCAGTTCTTC. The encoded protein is CASSEDYVGEQFF.

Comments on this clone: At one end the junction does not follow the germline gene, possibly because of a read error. Written as DNA, the CDR3 is TGTGCTAGCAGCTTACTGGGACAAGAGACCCAGTACTTC. It specifies CASSLLGQETQYF. The chain is built from TRBV7-7 and TRBJ2-5; D uncertain. CDR3 length equals 13 residues. CDR1 and CDR2 from the germline V gene are SSHAT and FNYEAQ (reference sequence).